A selection of T cell receptor beta chains follows, all from one sample in a study of memory CD4+ T cells and cytomegalovirus serostatus. Sequencing was performed with immunoSEQ multiplex PCR; in TCRdb, only in-frame clones are kept and a portion is missing. The repertoire holds about 60,000 clones, with over 65% as singletons. The sample comprised memory CD4+ T cells from blood. These receptor sequences come from an adult in good health and CMV-seropositive. Both conserved end residues are part of each CDR3. Fields, in order: J gene, clone size, D gene, V gene, CDR3 length, CDR3 protein, CDR3 DNA. The D gene is left open where the match is weak. Part of the rows lack a size; the others show once, few, many or a class for expanded clones.

>TRBJ1-5|.|TRBD1|TRBV19|14
CASSLQGGGQPQHF
TGTGCCAGTAGCCTCCAGGGGGGAGGTCAGCCCCAGCATTTT
>TRBJ2-7|few|.|TRBV28|13
CASSPPNNYEQYF
TGTGCCAGCAGTCCCCCCAATAATTACGAGCAGTACTTC
>TRBJ1-5|.|.|TRBV19|15
CASSPSAGGGVAQHF
TGTGCCAGTAGTCCTTCGGCCGGAGGGGGTGTGGCCCAGCATTTT
>TRBJ1-2|.|.|TRBV28|14
CASKVGGATYGYTF
TGTGCCAGCAAAGTCGGTGGGGCCACCTATGGCTACACCTTC
>TRBJ1-4|.|.|TRBV19|12
CASSTLTEGLFF
TGTGCCAGTAGTACCCTGACCGAAGGCCTGTTTTTT
>TRBJ2-2|.|TRBD1|TRBV18|15
CASSPGTGGTGELFF
TGTGCCAGCTCACCGGGGACAGGGGGCACCGGGGAGCTGTTTTTT
>TRBJ2-1|.|.|TRBV7-8|11
CASSSVGEQFF
TGTGCCAGCAGCTCCGTAGGTGAGCAGTTCTTC
>TRBJ2-5|few|.|TRBV7-9|13
CASSGSVAETQYF
TGTGCCAGCAGCGGTAGTGTGGCAGAGACCCAGTACTTC
>TRBJ2-7|once|.|TRBV28|16
CASSFVLDRLSYEQYF
TGTGCCAGCAGTTTCGTCTTGGACAGACTCTCCTACGAGCAGTACTTC
>TRBJ2-7|.|.|TRBV2|14
CASSVNEASYEQYF
TGTGCCAGCAGTGTTAACGAGGCTAGCTACGAGCAGTACTTC
>TRBJ2-3|once|.|TRBV5-4|16
CASSPGGRASTDTQYF
TGTGCCAGCAGCCCGGGGGGCAGGGCTAGCACAGATACGCAGTATTTT
>TRBJ2-3|.|.|TRBV9|13
CASSAASPDTQYF
TGTGCCAGCAGCGCGGCTAGTCCAGATACGCAGTATTTT
>TRBJ2-2|.|TRBD1|TRBV25-1|16
CASSELGQGDTGELFF
TGTGCCAGCAGTGAATTAGGACAGGGTGACACCGGGGAGCTGTTTTTT
>TRBJ2-5|.|TRBD2|TRBV15|14
CATSRGSGRETQYF
TGTGCCACCAGCAGAGGGAGCGGGAGGGAGACCCAGTACTTC
>TRBJ1-4|.|TRBD1|TRBV2|15
CASSPRQGEAEKLFF
TGTGCCAGCAGCCCTAGACAGGGCGAGGCCGAAAAACTGTTTTTT
>TRBJ1-2|few|.|TRBV7-2|12
CASSLNLRGYTF
TGTGCCAGCAGCTTAAACTTGAGAGGCTACACCTTC
>TRBJ1-1|.|.|TRBV2|15
CASSPPQGRGTEAFF
TGTGCCAGCAGTCCACCACAGGGCCGGGGCACTGAAGCTTTCTTT
>TRBJ2-1|few|TRBD1|TRBV5-1|16
CASSLLTGQGANEQFF
TGCGCCAGCAGCTTGTTAACGGGACAGGGGGCCAATGAGCAGTTCTTC
>TRBJ1-2|.|.|TRBV7-2|14
CASSLAGPVGGYTF
TGTGCCAGCAGCTTAGCAGGGCCTGTGGGTGGCTACACCTTC
>TRBJ1-4|few|TRBD1|TRBV27|17
CASRTLTGRLLNEKLFF
TGTGCCAGCAGGACCCTGACAGGGAGGCTACTTAATGAAAAACTGTTTTTT
>TRBJ1-1|.|.|TRBV28|13
CASSFPANTEAFF
TGTGCCAGCAGTTTCCCAGCGAACACTGAAGCTTTCTTT
>TRBJ2-1|.|TRBD2|TRBV28|16
CASSLLRTSGYNEQFF
TGTGCCAGCAGTTTACTAAGGACTAGCGGTTACAATGAGCAGTTCTTC
>TRBJ2-3|.|.|TRBV28|14
CASSLGSFTDTQYF
TGTGCCAGCAGTTTGGGCAGCTTCACAGATACGCAGTATTTT
>TRBJ2-6|once|.|TRBV5-4|16
CASSFYSTSGANVLTF
TGTGCCAGCAGCTTTTATAGTACCTCTGGGGCCAACGTCCTGACTTTC
>TRBJ2-1|few|TRBD2|TRBV12-5|15
CASGLTSGRVNEQFF
TGTGCTAGTGGTCTAACTAGCGGGAGGGTGAATGAGCAGTTCTTC
>TRBJ2-1|.|TRBD2|TRBV5-4|15
CASSLGSGVNNEQFF
TGTGCCAGCAGCTTGGGTAGCGGGGTTAACAATGAGCAGTTCTTC
>TRBJ2-3|.|.|TRBV18|14
CASSSLSPTDTQYF
TGTGCCAGCTCATCTCTCTCGCCTACAGATACGCAGTATTTT
>TRBJ1-1|.|.|TRBV7-9|14
CASSLHDGDTEAFF
TGTGCCAGCAGCTTGCACGACGGGGACACTGAAGCTTTCTTT
>TRBJ1-2|.|TRBD1|TRBV28|15
CASSGTGLGGNGYTF
TGTGCCAGCAGCGGGACAGGGTTGGGGGGGAATGGCTACACCTTC
>TRBJ2-5|few|.|TRBV14|15
CASSQARGLRETQYF
TGTGCCAGCAGCCAAGCAAGGGGTCTCCGGGAGACCCAGTACTTC
>TRBJ1-2|.|.|TRBV18|12
CASSGGNYGYTF
TGTGCCAGCTCGGGGGGGAACTATGGCTACACCTTC
>TRBJ2-1|.|.|TRBV29-1|13
CSVDGRLLSEQFF
TGCAGCGTTGATGGTCGGCTCTTGAGTGAGCAGTTCTTC
>TRBJ2-1|few|.|TRBV27|11
CASSLRNEQFF
TGTGCCAGCAGTTTACGGAATGAGCAGTTCTTC
>TRBJ2-1|.|TRBD2|TRBV7-7|17
CASSLEAGARSYNEQFF
TGTGCCAGCAGCTTAGAGGCGGGAGCGAGATCCTACAATGAGCAGTTCTTC
>TRBJ1-1|.|.|TRBV2|12
CASTAGGTEAFF
TGTGCCAGCACCGCAGGCGGCACTGAAGCTTTCTTT
>TRBJ1-2|once|TRBD1|TRBV30|11
CAWRTGEGYTF
TGTGCCTGGAGGACAGGGGAGGGTTACACCTTC
>TRBJ2-6|.|.|TRBV11-3|16
CASSPDRLPGANVLTF
TGTGCCAGCAGCCCTGACAGGCTCCCTGGGGCCAACGTCCTGACTTTC
>TRBJ1-1|.|TRBD1|TRBV29-1|15
CSVEVVARGSTEAFF
TGCAGCGTTGAAGTAGTTGCCAGGGGGAGTACTGAAGCTTTCTTT
>TRBJ2-1|few|.|TRBV30|13
CAWRPPDRGEQFF
TGTGCCTGGAGACCCCCCGACAGAGGCGAGCAGTTCTTC
>TRBJ1-2|once|.|TRBV28|13
CASTRQAPYGYTF
TGTGCCAGCACTAGACAGGCTCCCTATGGCTACACCTTC
>TRBJ2-7|.|TRBD1|TRBV15|11
CATSRGQRQYF
TGTGCCACCAGCAGGGGACAGCGGCAGTACTTC
>TRBJ1-1|few|TRBD1|TRBV15|14
CATRLGQSNTEAFF
TGTGCCACCCGTCTGGGACAGTCGAACACTGAAGCTTTCTTT
>TRBJ2-3|once|.|TRBV10-2|15
CASSELAVSTDTQYF
TGCGCCAGCAGTGAGTTAGCGGTTAGCACAGATACGCAGTATTTT
>TRBJ1-5|.|TRBD1|TRBV19|15
CASSTSGGSNQPQHF
TGTGCCAGTAGTACCTCAGGGGGTAGCAATCAGCCCCAGCATTTT
>TRBJ1-2|.|.|TRBV19|13
CASRQQVNYGYTF
TGTGCCAGTAGGCAACAGGTGAACTATGGCTACACCTTC
>TRBJ1-2|few|.|TRBV19|15
CASSIDTTATYGYTF
TGTGCCAGTAGTATAGATACCACAGCAACCTATGGCTACACCTTC
>TRBJ1-1|medium-sized|.|TRBV30|13
CAWRKNMNTEAFF
TGTGCCTGGAGGAAAAATATGAACACTGAAGCTTTCTTT
>TRBJ1-2|.|.|TRBV11-2|16
CASSLSRGVGFYGYTF
TGTGCCAGCAGCTTAAGTCGGGGGGTCGGCTTCTATGGCTACACCTTC
>TRBJ1-1|.|.|TRBV6-4|14
CASSDTSWGTEAFF
TGTGCCAGCAGTGACACCAGTTGGGGCACTGAAGCTTTCTTT
>TRBJ2-6|.|.|TRBV4-1|17
CASSQDEGERTSNVLTF
TGCGCCAGCAGCCAAGACGAGGGGGAAAGGACCTCCAACGTCCTGACTTTC
>TRBJ2-5|few|.|TRBV2|11
CASSYQETQYF
TGTGCCAGCAGTTACCAGGAGACCCAGTACTTC
>TRBJ1-2|.|.|TRBV6-1|15
CANSEAGRGNYGYTF
TGTGCCAACAGTGAAGCGGGCAGGGGAAACTATGGCTACACCTTC
>TRBJ2-3|.|.|TRBV19|12
CASRISGDTQYF
TGTGCCAGTAGGATTTCGGGAGATACGCAGTATTTT
>TRBJ2-7|.|.|TRBV7-2|13
CASSFGAPYEQYF
TGTGCCAGCAGCTTTGGAGCACCCTACGAGCAGTACTTC
>TRBJ1-1|few|.|TRBV29-1|13
CSVDKAMNTEAFF
TGCAGCGTTGATAAAGCTATGAACACTGAAGCTTTCTTT
>TRBJ1-5|.|.|TRBV30|15
CAWSGGNGGNQPQHF
TGTGCCTGGAGTGGAGGGAATGGTGGCAATCAGCCCCAGCATTTT
>TRBJ1-1|.|.|TRBV5-1|13
CASSFSLNTEAFF
TGCGCCAGCAGCTTTTCGTTGAACACTGAAGCTTTCTTT